The TCR beta chain described here comes from a study of T-cell memory formation after mild COVID-19. There are 15 residues in the CDR3. V lost 6 bases, J lost 5 bases, and 19 bases lay in between. In germline, CDR1 is SGHTA, CDR2 FQGTGA. In TCRdb, the 5' RACE reads were re-called with MiXCR into one record per CDR3 protein. The data contain 250,000 to 300,000 distinct CDR3 sequences, roughly 17% of them singletons. This sequence originates from a man aged 18 to 29 who had mild COVID-19 (a few samples of this study predate the infection). Cell type and time point are not known. Source material: PBMCs or a T cell subset sorted from them (not recorded which). This chain links TRBV7-3 with TRBJ2-5, with no clear D. The CDR3 spells CASSKTPPGLETQYF. The CDR3 DNA is TGTGCCAGCAGTAAAACCCCCCCGGGTCTGGAGACCCAGTACTTC.